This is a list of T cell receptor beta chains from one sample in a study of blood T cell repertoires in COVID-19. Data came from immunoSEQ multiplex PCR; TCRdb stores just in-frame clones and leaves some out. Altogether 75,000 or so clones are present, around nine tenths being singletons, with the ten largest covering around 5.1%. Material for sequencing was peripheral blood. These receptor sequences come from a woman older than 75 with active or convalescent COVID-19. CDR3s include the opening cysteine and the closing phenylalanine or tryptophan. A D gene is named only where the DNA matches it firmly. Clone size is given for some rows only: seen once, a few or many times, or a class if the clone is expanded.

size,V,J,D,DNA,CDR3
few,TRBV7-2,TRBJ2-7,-,TGTGCCAGCAGCAAGAGCGGTAGCTCCTACGAGCAGTACTTC,CASSKSGSSYEQYF
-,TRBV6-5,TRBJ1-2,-,TGTGCCAGCAGTTATGGGGGCCCTTATGGCTACACCTTC,CASSYGGPYGYTF
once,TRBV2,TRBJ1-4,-,TGTGCCAGCAGGGTACAGGGCCGGGGTGAAAAACTGTTTTTT,CASRVQGRGEKLFF
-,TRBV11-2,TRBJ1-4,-,TGTGCCAGGGTGGGGAGGGTGTTTTTT,CARVGRVFF
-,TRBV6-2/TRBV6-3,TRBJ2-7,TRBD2,TGTGCCAGCAGCTCTAGTGGGACTAGCGGGAGAAAGAGATACGAGCAGTACTTC,CASSSSGTSGRKRYEQYF
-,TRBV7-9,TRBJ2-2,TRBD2,TGTGCCAGCAGCCCCAGCGGGGCGACCGGGGAGCTGTTTTTT,CASSPSGATGELFF
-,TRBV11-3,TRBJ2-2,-,TGTGCCAGCAGTTCTTTTGGACCTGGGGCAGGGGAGCTGTTTTTT,CASSSFGPGAGELFF
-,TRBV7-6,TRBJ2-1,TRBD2,TGTGCCAGCAGCCCCGGGACTAGCGGGACAGTGGAATTCTTC,CASSPGTSGTVEFF
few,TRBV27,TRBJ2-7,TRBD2,TGTGCCAGCAGCCCAGCGGGAGACACCACCCACGAGCAGTACTTC,CASSPAGDTTHEQYF
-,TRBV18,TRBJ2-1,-,TGTGCCAGCTCGGGAGAAGGCGGCTGGGTGGGGAATGAGCAGTTCTTC,CASSGEGGWVGNEQFF
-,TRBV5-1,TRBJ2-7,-,TGCGCCAGCAGCTGGCAGACAGGCGTTTTCTCCTACGAGCAGTACTTC,CASSWQTGVFSYEQYF
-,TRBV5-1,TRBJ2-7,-,TGCGCCAGCAGCTTGGCGACTAGCTCCTACGAGCAGTACTTC,CASSLATSSYEQYF
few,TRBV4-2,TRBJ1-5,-,TGTGCCAGCAGCCAAGACAGCGGCCAGCCCCAGCATTTT,CASSQDSGQPQHF
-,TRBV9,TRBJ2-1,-,TGTGCCAGCAGTCGAGCGGAGTACAATGAGCAGTTCTTC,CASSRAEYNEQFF
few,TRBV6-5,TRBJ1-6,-,TGTGCCAGCAGTTACTCGACCCTTCGGGGTAATTCACCCCTCCACTTT,CASSYSTLRGNSPLHF
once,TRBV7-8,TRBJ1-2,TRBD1,TGTGCCAGCAGCTTAGGAGGGACTGGGACAGGCCTCTATGGCTACACCTTC,CASSLGGTGTGLYGYTF
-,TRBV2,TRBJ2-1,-,TGTGCCAGCAGTCTAGCGGACAGCTCCTACAATGAGCAGTTCTTC,CASSLADSSYNEQFF
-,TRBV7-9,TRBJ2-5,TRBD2,TGTGCCAGCAGCTTACTAGCGGGGGAAGAGACCCAGTACTTC,CASSLLAGEETQYF
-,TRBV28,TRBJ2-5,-,TGTGCCAGCAGTTTACCCGTGGGCCGACAAGAGACCCAGTACTTC,CASSLPVGRQETQYF
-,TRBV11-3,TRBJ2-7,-,TGTGCCAGCAGCCCCTCCGGGGCCTACGAGCAGTACTTC,CASSPSGAYEQYF
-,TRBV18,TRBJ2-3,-,TGTGCCAGCTCACCAGTTACAGAAAGTACGCAGTATTTT,CASSPVTESTQYF
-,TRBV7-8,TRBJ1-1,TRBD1,TGTGCCAGCAGCTTAGCCCCGACAGGGATTAGCGCTGAAGCTTTCTTT,CASSLAPTGISAEAFF
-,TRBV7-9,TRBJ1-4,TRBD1,TGTGCCAGCAACCACCGGGACAGGGATGAAAAACTGTTTTTT,CASNHRDRDEKLFF
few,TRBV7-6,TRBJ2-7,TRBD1,TGTGCCAGCAGCAAAGCACAGGGGTCGGGAGAGCAGTACTTC,CASSKAQGSGEQYF
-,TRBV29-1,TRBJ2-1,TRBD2,TGCAGCGTTGAAAGGGAGGGCCAGTACAATGAGCAGTTCTTC,CSVEREGQYNEQFF
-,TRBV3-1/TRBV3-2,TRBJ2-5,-,TGTGCCAGCAGCCAAGATACCCGGTCGACCCAGTACTTC,CASSQDTRSTQYF
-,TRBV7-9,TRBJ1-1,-,TGTGCCAGCAGCTTAGGGACAGCGAACACTGAAGCTTTCTTT,CASSLGTANTEAFF
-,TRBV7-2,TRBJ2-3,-,TGTGCCAGCAGCTTACAGGGGGGACTAGTCACAGATACGCAGTATTTT,CASSLQGGLVTDTQYF
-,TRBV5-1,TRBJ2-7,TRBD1,TGCGCCAGCAGCTTGGGGGGAACAGGGGGCTACGAGCAGTACTTC,CASSLGGTGGYEQYF
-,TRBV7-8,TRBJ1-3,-,TGTGCCAGCAGCTTAGCGCGGCCAGGGCCTGGAAACACCATATATTTT,CASSLARPGPGNTIYF
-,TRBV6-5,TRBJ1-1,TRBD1,TGTGCCAGCACCGCTGGGGACAGCCAACGAACTGAAGCTTTCTTT,CASTAGDSQRTEAFF
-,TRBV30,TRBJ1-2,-,TGTGCCTGGAGTCGGGGTAACTATGGCTACACCTTC,CAWSRGNYGYTF
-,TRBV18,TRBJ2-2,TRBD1,TGTGCCAGCTCACAGACAGGGGGTAACACCGGGGAGCTGTTTTTT,CASSQTGGNTGELFF
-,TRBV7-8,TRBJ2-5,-,TGTGCCAGCAGCTTAGTTCCCACTCGGACTGGGGGGGAGACCCAGTACTTC,CASSLVPTRTGGETQYF
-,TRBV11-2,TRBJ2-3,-,TGTGCCAGCAGCTTTAAGATCACGGGGACAGATACGCAGTATTTT,CASSFKITGTDTQYF
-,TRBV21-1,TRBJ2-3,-,TGTGCCAGCAGCAAAGTAAGCCTAGCGGGTTTTTACACAGATACGCAGTATTTT,CASSKVSLAGFYTDTQYF
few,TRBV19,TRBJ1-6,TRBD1,TGTGCCAGTAGACAGGCCGGGACAGGCAATTCACCCCTCCACTTT,CASRQAGTGNSPLHF
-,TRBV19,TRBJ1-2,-,TGTGCCAGTAGTCTCGGTACCTATGGCTACACCTTC,CASSLGTYGYTF
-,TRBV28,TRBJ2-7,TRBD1,TGTGCCAGCAGGCGCCTCCGGGACAGGGACGGCGAGCAGTACTTC,CASRRLRDRDGEQYF
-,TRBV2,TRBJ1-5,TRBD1,TGTGCCAGCAGTGGACAGGGGGGCAATCAGCCCCAGCATTTT,CASSGQGGNQPQHF
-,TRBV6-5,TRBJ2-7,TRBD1,TGTGCCAGCAGTTACCAGCAGGGACAGGGGGTCGAGCAGTACTTC,CASSYQQGQGVEQYF
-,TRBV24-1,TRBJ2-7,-,TGTGCCACCAGTAAGGCGGGGTCCAATTACGAGCAGTACTTC,CATSKAGSNYEQYF
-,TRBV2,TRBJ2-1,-,TGTGCCAGCAGTTGGGGTAGCCGGGGGTACTCCTACAATGAGCAGTTCTTC,CASSWGSRGYSYNEQFF
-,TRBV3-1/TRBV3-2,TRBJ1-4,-,TGTGCCAGCAGCCAGGTTTACGGTGCAACTAATGAAAAACTGTTTTTT,CASSQVYGATNEKLFF
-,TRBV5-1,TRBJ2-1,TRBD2,TGCGCCAGCAGCTGGGGCCTATGGACTAGCGGGAGTGGGGAGCAGTTCTTC,CASSWGLWTSGSGEQFF
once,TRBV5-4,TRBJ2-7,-,TGTGCCAGCAGCCAGCCCCCGGGCGGGGCCGGCGAGCAGTACTTC,CASSQPPGGAGEQYF
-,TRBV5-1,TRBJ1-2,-,TGCGCCAGCAGCTTAACCTACTCTAACTATGGCTACACCTTC,CASSLTYSNYGYTF
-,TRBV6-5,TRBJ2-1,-,TGTGCCAGCAGTTTGGGCCAGGGTCTAAATGAGCAGTTCTTC,CASSLGQGLNEQFF
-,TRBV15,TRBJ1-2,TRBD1,TGTGCCACCAGCAGAGGAGGGACAGTTTCTGGCTACACCTTC,CATSRGGTVSGYTF